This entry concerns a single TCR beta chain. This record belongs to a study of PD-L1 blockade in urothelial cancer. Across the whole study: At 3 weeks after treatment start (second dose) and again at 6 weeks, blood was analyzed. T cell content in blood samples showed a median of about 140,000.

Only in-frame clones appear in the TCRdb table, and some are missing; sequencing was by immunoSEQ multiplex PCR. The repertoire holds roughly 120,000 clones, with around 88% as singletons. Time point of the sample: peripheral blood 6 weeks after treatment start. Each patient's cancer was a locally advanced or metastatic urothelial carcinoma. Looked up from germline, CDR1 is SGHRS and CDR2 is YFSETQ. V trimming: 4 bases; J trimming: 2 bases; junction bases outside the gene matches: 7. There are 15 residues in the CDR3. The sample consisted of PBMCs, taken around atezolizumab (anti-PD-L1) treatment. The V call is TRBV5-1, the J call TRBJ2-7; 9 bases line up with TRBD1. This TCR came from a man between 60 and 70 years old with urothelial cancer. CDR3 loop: CASSPRQGGPYEQYF. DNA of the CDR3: TGCGCCAGCAGCCCCCGACAGGGGGGTCCCTACGAGCAGTACTTC.